This T cell receptor beta chain appears in the sequencing data of a study of CD8 T cells in ankylosing spondylitis. Study-wide findings and caveats: Typical of ankylosing spondylitis blood, it appeared, was a TCR beta motif of eight highly homologous variants. Reported data indicate significant enrichment of disease-linked clones within matched ankylosing spondylitis synovial fluid.

Molecular-barcoded quantitative 5'-RACE produced these TCR beta libraries. Each CDR3 protein is one row after TCRdb ran MiXCR on the 5' RACE reads. This sample has 200,000 to 250,000 distinct CDR3 sequences, with roughly 32% found just once. Germline trimming cut 3 bases from V and 9 bases from J; bases unmatched to any gene: 3. This CDR3 contains 14 residues. Of note for this clonotype: The antigen is unknown.

The sample comprised blood, either unsorted or a sorted T cell fraction (not recorded which). The clonotype was recovered from a male donor with ankylosing spondylitis or in good health (not recorded which). The rearrangement joins TRBV12-3 or TRBV12-4 to TRBJ2-2, with TRBD1 identical over 11 bases. For the CDR3, the DNA is TGTGCCAGCAGTTTTGGGACAGGGGGTTGGGAGCTGTTTTTT. Encoded protein: CASSFGTGGWELFF.